Below, 20 T cell receptor beta chains from the same sample are listed, as sequenced in a study of blood T cell repertoires in COVID-19. TCRdb's copy holds only in-frame clones and misses some; the assay was immunoSEQ multiplex PCR. The sample includes roughly 500,000 clones, 80% to 90% of them seen just once. Sequencing was done on a sample of peripheral blood. The receptors were sampled from a human donor in a cohort sampled during active COVID-19.

The V and J genes are TRBV3-1 (or the pseudogene TRBV3-2) and TRBJ1-5, with 7 bases matching TRBD1. Germline loops: CDR1 LGHDT, CDR2 YNNKEL (reference sequence). V trimming: 3 bases; J trimming: 0 bases; junction bases outside the gene matches: 5. The CDR3 extends over 16 amino acids. The CDR3 sequence is CASSHYTGDSNQPQHF. The CDR3 nucleotides are TGTGCCAGCAGCCACTATACAGGGGATAGCAATCAGCCCCAGCATTTT.

The genes are TRBV5-1 and TRBJ2-7; 9 nucleotides match TRBD1. With V trimmed by 4 bases and J by 4 bases, 6 bases remained unmatched. Germline CDR1 reads SGHRS; CDR2 reads YFSETQ. The CDR3 has 14 amino acids. DNA of the CDR3: TGCGCCAGCAGCACCGGGACAGGGTCGTACGAGCAGTACTTC. Translating gives CASSTGTGSYEQYF.

Regarding this clone: Other nucleotide sequences from this sample produce the same CDR3. The rearrangement joins TRBV4-1 to TRBJ1-3; possible D gene TRBD1, 6 bases. V was pared by 2 bases and J by 2 bases, with 10 bases between. The CDR3 has 15 amino acids. Germline V gives CDR1 MGHRA, CDR2 YSYEKL. CDR3 DNA: TGCGCCAGCAGCCAACTACAGGGAACTGGAAACACCATATATTTT. This sequence encodes CASSQLQGTGNTIYF.

This chain joins TRBV28 and TRBJ2-2; D uncertain. The CDR3 runs 13 residues. Trimming cost V 6 bases and J 2 bases, with 7 bases left between them. Germline CDR1 and CDR2: MDHEN and SYDVKM. In DNA, the CDR3 is TGTGCCAGCAGCCCCCGTAACACCGGGGAGCTGTTTTTT. Translating gives CASSPRNTGELFF. Full variable domain (missing parts from reference TRBV28 and TRBJ2-2): DVKVTQSSRYLVKRTGEKVFLECVQDMDHENMFWYRQDPGLGLRLIYFSYDVKMKEKGDIPEGYSVSREKKERFSLILESASTNQTSMYLCASSPRNTGELFFGEGSRLTVL.

The chain carries TRBV14 and TRBJ2-4; 10 bases are a match to TRBD2. Trimming took 1 base from V and 2 from J; bases not matched to a gene: 8. The germline V gene has CDR1 SGHDN and CDR2 FVKESK. This CDR3 contains 18 residues. The CDR3 protein is CASSQVSGRAVTKNIQYF. The CDR3 DNA sequence: TGTGCCAGCAGCCAAGTAAGCGGGAGGGCCGTGACCAAAAACATTCAGTACTTC.

This clone was seen more than once but under ten times. The chain links TRBV2 to TRBJ2-2; D not certain. The CDR3 sequence is 12 residues long. The germline CDR1 and CDR2 sequences are SNHLY and FYNNEI. V was trimmed by 8 bases and J by 6 bases, leaving 10 bases between them. The chain's CDR3 is CASGMGAGELFF. CDR3 DNA sequence: TGTGCCAGCGGTATGGGCGCCGGGGAGCTGTTTTTT.

The chain has TRBV6-5 and TRBJ1-5; D gene unclear. The germline V gene has CDR1 MNHEY and CDR2 SVGAGI. Trimming cost V 0 bases and J 1 base, with 7 bases left between them. The CDR3 contains 15 residues. The CDR3, as DNA: TGTGCCAGCAGTTACTCGAAACAGAGCAATCAGCCCCAGCATTTT. Encoded protein: CASSYSKQSNQPQHF.

The gene calls are TRBV19 and TRBJ2-1; possibly TRBD1 for D (5 bases). CDR3 size: 16 residues. The V end lost 7 bases, the J end lost 0 bases, and 16 bases lay between the germline ends. Germline loops: CDR1 LNHDA, CDR2 SQIVND (reference sequence). The CDR3 protein is CASKWGRGSSYNEQFF. Written as DNA, the CDR3 is TGTGCCAGTAAATGGGGTAGGGGAAGCTCCTACAATGAGCAGTTCTTC.

The chain has TRBV6-2 or TRBV6-3 and TRBJ2-7; 7 positions match TRBD1. Germline V lookup: CDR1 MNHEY, CDR2 SVGEGT. V trimming: 3 bases; J trimming: 4 bases; junction bases outside the gene matches: 12. The CDR3 covers 16 residues. CDR3 in amino acids: CASSYWHPTGSYEQYF. The DNA for the CDR3 is TGTGCCAGCAGTTATTGGCACCCGACAGGGTCATACGAGCAGTACTTC.

The chain joins TRBV16 to TRBJ2-2; TRBD1 aligns across 7 bases. This CDR3 is built from 16 residues. Germline V gene sequence: CDR1 KGHSY, CDR2 FQNENV. After removal of 7 bases from V and 0 bases from J, the junction contained 8 bases not matched to a gene. CDR3 residues: CASTLSGTANTGELFF. The CDR3 DNA sequence: TGTGCCAGCACTTTATCCGGGACAGCGAACACCGGGGAGCTGTTTTTT.

CDR3 protein: CASRAGTGLYEQFF. The CDR3 nucleotides read TGTGCCAGCAGGGCCGGGACAGGGTTGTATGAGCAGTTCTTC. The chain is built from TRBV6-5 and TRBJ2-1; 9 bases agree with TRBD1. The length of the CDR3 is 14 residues. The J segment lost 8 bases and the V segment lost 6 bases, leaving 8 bases of the junction unmatched. From germline, CDR1 is MNHEY and CDR2 SVGAGI.

V is TRBV3-1 (or the pseudogene TRBV3-2) and J is TRBJ1-2; D might be TRBD1 (5 bases). Between the trimmed V and J ends, which lost 2 bases and 7 bases, there was a span of 17 bases. This CDR3 has 15 residues. The germline V gene encodes CDR1 LGHDT and CDR2 YNNKEL (reference sequence). CDR3 coding DNA: TGTGCCAGCAGCCAACCGGCGGGGAGGGGAGGTGGCTACACCTTC. Translated: CASSQPAGRGGGYTF.

The chain uses TRBV14 and TRBJ1-1, with 8 bases aligning to TRBD1. The germline CDR1 and CDR2 sequences are SGHDN and FVKESK. CDR3 length: 15 amino acids. J gave up 6 bases and V 2 bases, and 8 bases lay outside the gene matches. The CDR3 DNA is TGTGCCAGCAGCCAACCCAGGGGGCGCATAGCTGAAGCTTTCTTT. The encoded protein is CASSQPRGRIAEAFF.

This sequence joins TRBV3-1 (or the pseudogene TRBV3-2) and TRBJ1-2, with D unclear. This CDR3 is 13 amino acids long. V dropped 2 bases and J dropped 8 bases, with 12 bases sitting between them. Germline V gives CDR1 LGHDT, CDR2 YNNKEL (reference sequence). In DNA form, the CDR3 reads TGTGCCAGCAGCCAATGGGCTTCTATGGGCTACACCTTC. Translation gives CASSQWASMGYTF.

The genes are TRBV2 and TRBJ1-1; no clear D gene. Trimming removed 6 bases from V and 3 bases from J, with 11 bases in between. Germline CDR1 reads SNHLY; CDR2 reads FYNNEI. CDR3 size: 13 residues. CDR3 nucleotides: TGTGCCAGCAGCCTGAGGCGGGACACTGAAGCTTTCTTT. It yields the protein CASSLRRDTEAFF.

This chain links TRBV4-1 with TRBJ2-1; no firm D call. From germline, CDR1 is MGHRA and CDR2 YSYEKL. Trimming removed 2 bases from V and 4 bases from J, with 12 bases in between. The CDR3 is made up of 15 amino acids. CDR3 loop: CASSQRGPQYNEQFF. Written as DNA, the CDR3 is TGCGCCAGCAGCCAACGAGGCCCCCAATACAATGAGCAGTTCTTC.

The chain uses TRBV19 and TRBJ1-2, with TRBD1 matching over 8 bases. The germline V gene encodes CDR1 LNHDA and CDR2 SQIVND (reference sequence). V trimming: 7 bases; J trimming: 14 bases; junction bases outside the gene matches: 9. This CDR3 has 11 residues. Written as DNA, the CDR3 is TGTGCCAGTAAGGCCTTGGACAGGGAGACCTTC. This translates into CASKALDRETF.

This clone was seen once. The chain uses TRBV30 and TRBJ2-3; 15 positions agree with TRBD2. With V trimmed by 5 bases and J by 4 bases, 13 bases remained unmatched. This CDR3 has 18 amino acids. CDR1 is GTSNPN, CDR2 SVGIG, per germline (reference sequence). The CDR3 DNA reads TGTGCCTGGGAGTCACCGGGACTAGCGGGAGGCCGTGCAGATACGCAGTATTTT. As protein: CAWESPGLAGGRADTQYF. Full variable domain (missing parts from reference TRBV30 and TRBJ2-3): SQTIHQWPATLVQPVGSPLSLECTVEGTSNPNLYWYRQAAGRGLQLLFYSVGIGQISSEVPQNLSASRPQDRQFILSSKKLLLSDSGFYLCAWESPGLAGGRADTQYFGPGTRLTVL.

The rearrangement joins TRBV9 to TRBJ2-6, with 7 bases that match TRBD1. The V and J ends lost 3 bases and 1 base, in that order; junction bases with no gene match: 7. Germline V gene lookup returns CDR1 SGDLS and CDR2 YYNGEE. The CDR3 has 17 amino acids. This chain's CDR3 is CASSAPTGTSGANVLTF. CDR3 bases: TGTGCCAGCAGCGCACCGACAGGGACGTCTGGGGCCAACGTCCTGACTTTC.

The V call is TRBV9, the J call TRBJ1-1, with 9 bases fitting TRBD1. This CDR3 contains 14 residues. Germline V lookup: CDR1 SGDLS, CDR2 YYNGEE. Unmatched junction bases numbered 3, after V lost 4 bases and J lost 2 bases. The CDR3 loop is CASSLQGANTEAFF. Written as DNA, the CDR3 is TGTGCCAGCAGCCTACAGGGGGCAAACACTGAAGCTTTCTTT.